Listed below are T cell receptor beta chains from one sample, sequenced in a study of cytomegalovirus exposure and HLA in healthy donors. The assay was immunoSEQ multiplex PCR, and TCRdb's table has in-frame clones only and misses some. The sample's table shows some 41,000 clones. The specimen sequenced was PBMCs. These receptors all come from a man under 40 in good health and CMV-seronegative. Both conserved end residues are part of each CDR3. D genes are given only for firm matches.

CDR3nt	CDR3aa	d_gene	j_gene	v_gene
TGCGCCAGCAGACCGGGACAGGGTCGTACCATGAACACTGAAGCTTTCTTT	CASRPGQGRTMNTEAFF	TRBD1	TRBJ1-1	TRBV10-2
TGTGCCAGCAGCCCGGGACAAAGTGTTCCTGAAGCTTTCTTT	CASSPGQSVPEAFF	.	TRBJ1-1	TRBV6-6
TGTGCCTGGAGCATGGACAGGGCCACTGAAGCTTTCTTT	CAWSMDRATEAFF	TRBD1	TRBJ1-1	TRBV30
TGTGCCAGCTCACCGACAAATACTAATGAAAAACTGTTTTTT	CASSPTNTNEKLFF	.	TRBJ1-4	TRBV18
TGTGCCAGTAAACGTTTGGGCCCCTCAGGGGACACTGAAGCTTTCTTT	CASKRLGPSGDTEAFF	.	TRBJ1-1	TRBV19
TGTGCCAGCAGCCCTCGAGCTGGCGAGCAGTACTTC	CASSPRAGEQYF	.	TRBJ2-7	TRBV11-3
TGTGCCAGCAGCTTGGCCGTGGCAAACACTGAAGCTTTCTTT	CASSLAVANTEAFF	.	TRBJ1-1	TRBV5-4
TGTGCCAGCAACCCCGGGGGGAATACAGATACGCAGTATTTT	CASNPGGNTDTQYF	TRBD2	TRBJ2-3	TRBV2
TGTGCCAGCAGCGAAGAGCGGGCCGAGCAGTACTTC	CASSEERAEQYF	.	TRBJ2-7	TRBV5-4
TGCGCCAGCAGCTACCGACTAGCGGGACCCGACAATGAGCAGTTCTTC	CASSYRLAGPDNEQFF	TRBD2	TRBJ2-1	TRBV5-1
TGCGCCAGCAGCGGCGGACAGGGATTCACTGAAGCTTTCTTT	CASSGGQGFTEAFF	TRBD1	TRBJ1-1	TRBV5-1
TGTGCCAGCAGCACACAGGGCGGCTCCTACGAGCAGTACTTC	CASSTQGGSYEQYF	.	TRBJ2-7	TRBV7-8
TGTGCCAGCACCACTCGAGGGGAGGGTAATTCACCCCTCCACTTT	CASTTRGEGNSPLHF	.	TRBJ1-6	TRBV5-4
TGTGCCAGCAGCTCGGACAGGGGGGCCCACGAGCAGTACTTC	CASSSDRGAHEQYF	TRBD1	TRBJ2-7	TRBV11-2
TGTGCCAGCAGTTACTCGCGGGGTCGGACAGATACGCAGTATTTT	CASSYSRGRTDTQYF	.	TRBJ2-3	TRBV6-6
TGTGCCAGCAGCGAAACAGGGAACACTAATGAAAAACTGTTTTTT	CASSETGNTNEKLFF	.	TRBJ1-4	TRBV6-5
TGTGCCAGCAGTAAATTAACAGGGTCCCAAGAGACCCAGTACTTC	CASSKLTGSQETQYF	.	TRBJ2-5	TRBV6-5
TGTGCCAGCAGCTCGAGGGACAAAGGGGAGCTGTTTTTT	CASSSRDKGELFF	.	TRBJ2-2	TRBV7-6
TGTGCCAGCAGCCGCCGAGAGGCCTCGCCGACTCCCGAGCAGTACTTC	CASSRREASPTPEQYF	.	TRBJ2-7	TRBV4-2
TGTGCCAGCAGCCCCTTCTGGCTAGCGGGTGGAAGGATCTCCTACGAGCAGTACTTC	CASSPFWLAGGRISYEQYF	TRBD2	TRBJ2-7	TRBV14
TGTGCCAGCAGCTTACGACAGGGGTACAATGAGCAGTTCTTC	CASSLRQGYNEQFF	TRBD1	TRBJ2-1	TRBV7-8
TGCGCCAGCAGCTTGGGTTCTAGCGGGAGGCGCTACGAGCAGTACTTC	CASSLGSSGRRYEQYF	TRBD2	TRBJ2-7	TRBV5-1
TGTGCCAGCAGGTGGGGGGTGACAAGCACTGAAGCTTTCTTT	CASRWGVTSTEAFF	.	TRBJ1-1	TRBV5-4
TGTGCCAGCTCCAACAGGGGCAACACAGATACGCAGTATTTT	CASSNRGNTDTQYF	TRBD1	TRBJ2-3	TRBV6-4
TGTGCCAGCAGGCCTTCGGGACAGGGGGCCTACGAGCAGTACTTC	CASRPSGQGAYEQYF	TRBD1	TRBJ2-7	TRBV6-5
TGTGCCAGCAGCGTATACTCGGGACTAGCGGGACACAATGAGCAGTTCTTC	CASSVYSGLAGHNEQFF	TRBD2	TRBJ2-1	TRBV9
TGTGCCAGTAGTATGGGACAGGGACCATACGAGCAGTACTTC	CASSMGQGPYEQYF	TRBD1	TRBJ2-7	TRBV19
TGTGCCAGCAGCTTGAAGCGGGAGGCCTACAATGAGCAGTTCTTC	CASSLKREAYNEQFF	TRBD2	TRBJ2-1	TRBV5-4
TGTGCTAGTGGTTTGGGAGTTCCCTACGAGCAGTACTTC	CASGLGVPYEQYF	.	TRBJ2-7	TRBV12-5
TGTGCCAGCAGTGAGACAGGTGTGTCGGGCTACACCTTC	CASSETGVSGYTF	.	TRBJ1-2	TRBV25-1
TGTGCCAGCAGCCAAAGGAGACGAAGTGAGCAGTTCTTC	CASSQRRRSEQFF	.	TRBJ2-1	TRBV11-3
TGTGCCAGCAGCTCAACCGGGACAGGGGATAATGAAAAACTGTTTTTT	CASSSTGTGDNEKLFF	TRBD1	TRBJ1-4	TRBV5-4
TGTGCCTGGACCACCGCGGGGTCGTCTTTCTTT	CAWTTAGSSFF	.	TRBJ1-1	TRBV30
TGCGCCAGCAGCTTGGTGCCGGGGAGATACGAGCAGTACTTC	CASSLVPGRYEQYF	.	TRBJ2-7	TRBV5-1
TGCGCCAGCAGCTTGGAAGGGGGAAATCAGCCCCAGCATTTT	CASSLEGGNQPQHF	.	TRBJ1-5	TRBV5-1
TGTGCCAGCAGCGTAGCTACAGATGACCAGTACTTC	CASSVATDDQYF	.	TRBJ2-7	TRBV9
TGTGCCAGTGACAGTAACTATGGCTACACCTTC	CASDSNYGYTF	.	TRBJ1-2	TRBV9
TGTGCCAGCAGCGCTAACAGGGGGCCTGGAAACACCATATATTTT	CASSANRGPGNTIYF	TRBD1	TRBJ1-3	TRBV7-2
TGTGCCAGCTCAGATATTGGGCAGGGGACGGATGAGCAGTTCTTC	CASSDIGQGTDEQFF	.	TRBJ2-1	TRBV18
TGTGCCAGCAGTTTAAACAACGGGACAGTGACCTACGAGCAGTACTTC	CASSLNNGTVTYEQYF	TRBD1	TRBJ2-7	TRBV5-6
TGTGCCAGCAGCCTCAGGCTTCGGGGAGATACGCAGTATTTT	CASSLRLRGDTQYF	.	TRBJ2-3	TRBV7-6
TGTGCCAGCACCCAGGGGGGATTGAGCACCGGGGAGCTGTTTTTT	CASTQGGLSTGELFF	.	TRBJ2-2	TRBV7-9
TGTGCCAGTAGTATAAATCAGGTCCAGCCCCAGCATTTT	CASSINQVQPQHF	.	TRBJ1-5	TRBV19
TGTGCCAGCAGCGTAGATTTAGCGGGGGGGTTCTACAATGAGCAGTTCTTC	CASSVDLAGGFYNEQFF	TRBD2	TRBJ2-1	TRBV9
TGTGCCAGCAGCAGGGACAGGGAAGCTTTCTTT	CASSRDREAFF	TRBD1	TRBJ1-1	TRBV7-9
TGCAGCGCGGGAGAAAATGTCTACACTGAAGCTTTCTTT	CSAGENVYTEAFF	.	TRBJ1-1	TRBV29-1